This note documents a single T cell receptor beta chain sequence. The data derive from a study of cytomegalovirus exposure and HLA in healthy donors. The PCR contained 60 Vbeta and 13 Jbeta primers. TCRdb keeps only in-frame clones here, not all; method: immunoSEQ multiplex PCR. The sample consists of about 70,000 clones, approximately 92% of them appearing once. The sample consisted of PBMCs. The clonotype was recovered from a woman in her twenties or thirties in good health and CMV-seropositive.

The CDR3 reads CASSLRGNTGELFF. The CDR3 coding sequence is TGTGCCAGCAGCTTGCGGGGGAACACCGGGGAGCTGTTTTTT. The J gene is TRBJ2-2, the V gene TRBV11-3; D is perhaps TRBD2 (6 bases). CDR1 SGHNT and CDR2 YENEEA come from the germline V gene. V lost 3 bases, J lost 1 base, and 6 bases lay in between. The CDR3 has 14 residues.